What follows describes a single T cell receptor (beta chain). Its specificity is unknown. Positively selected for CCR7, the CD45RO-negative cells used as naive CD8 cells excluded terminally differentiated effector memory CD45RA+ cells. CDR3 length equals 15 residues. Trimming at V came to 4 bases and at J to 8 bases, leaving 9 bases not matched to a gene. Germline values: CDR1 SGDLS, CDR2 YYNGEE. The data originate from a study of shared clonotypes between healthy human individuals. TCRdb keeps only in-frame clones here, not all; method: immunoSEQ multiplex PCR. Among about 2.2 million clones listed, about 94% were seen once. General observations from the study: Memory subsets generally showed smaller estimated richness than naive subsets did. Sequencing depth was a factor that was expected to affect clonotype sharing among donors. Non-shared clonotypes had lower generation probabilities than those shared by all four donors.

This clonotype was sampled from a man aged 18 to 35 in good health. Some clones in this sample may be carry-over from other donors' samples. V usage is TRBV9 and J usage is TRBJ2-2, with TRBD1 matching over 9 bases. The material sequenced was naive CD8+ T cells from PBMCs. CDR3 protein: CASSPLDRGAGELFF. As DNA, the CDR3 is TGTGCCAGCAGCCCCTTGGACAGGGGAGCTGGGGAGCTGTTTTTT.